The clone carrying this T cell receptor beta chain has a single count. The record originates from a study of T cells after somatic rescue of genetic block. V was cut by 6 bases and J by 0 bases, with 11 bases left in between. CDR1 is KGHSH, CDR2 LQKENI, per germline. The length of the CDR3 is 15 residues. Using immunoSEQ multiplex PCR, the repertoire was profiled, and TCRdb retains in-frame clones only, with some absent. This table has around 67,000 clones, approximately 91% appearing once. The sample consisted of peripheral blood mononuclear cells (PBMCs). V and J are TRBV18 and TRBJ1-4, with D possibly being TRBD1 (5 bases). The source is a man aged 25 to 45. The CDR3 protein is CASSGDAATNEKLFF. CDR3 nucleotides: TGTGCCAGCTCGGGGGACGCCGCAACTAATGAAAAACTGTTTTTT.